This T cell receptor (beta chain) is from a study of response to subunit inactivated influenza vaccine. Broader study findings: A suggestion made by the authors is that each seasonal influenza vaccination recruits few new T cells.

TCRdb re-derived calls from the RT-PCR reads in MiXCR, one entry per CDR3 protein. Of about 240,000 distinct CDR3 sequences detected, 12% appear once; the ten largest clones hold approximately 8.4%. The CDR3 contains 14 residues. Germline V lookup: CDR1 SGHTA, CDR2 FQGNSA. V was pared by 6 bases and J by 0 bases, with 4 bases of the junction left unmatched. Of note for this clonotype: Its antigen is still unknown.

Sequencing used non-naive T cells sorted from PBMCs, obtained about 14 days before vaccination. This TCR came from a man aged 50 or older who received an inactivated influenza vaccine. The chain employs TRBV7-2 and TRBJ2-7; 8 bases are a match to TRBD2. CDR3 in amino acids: CASSRTSLSYEQYF. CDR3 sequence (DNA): TGTGCCAGCAGTAGGACTAGCCTCTCCTACGAGCAGTACTTC.